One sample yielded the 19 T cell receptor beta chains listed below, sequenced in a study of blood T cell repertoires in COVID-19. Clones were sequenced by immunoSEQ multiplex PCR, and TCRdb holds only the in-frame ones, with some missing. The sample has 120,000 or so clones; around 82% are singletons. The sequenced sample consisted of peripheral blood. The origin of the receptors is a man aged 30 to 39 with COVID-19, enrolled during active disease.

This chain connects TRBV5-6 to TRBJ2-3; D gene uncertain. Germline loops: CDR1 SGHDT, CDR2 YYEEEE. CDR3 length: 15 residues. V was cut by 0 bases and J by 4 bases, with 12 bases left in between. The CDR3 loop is CASSLGVGRADTQYF. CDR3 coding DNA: TGTGCCAGCAGCTTGGGTGTTGGTAGAGCAGATACGCAGTATTTT.

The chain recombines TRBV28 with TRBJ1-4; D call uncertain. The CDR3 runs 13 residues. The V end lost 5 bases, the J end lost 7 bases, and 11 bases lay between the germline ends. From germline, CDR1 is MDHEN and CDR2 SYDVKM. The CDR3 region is CASSLREGEKLFF. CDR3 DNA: TGTGCCAGCAGTCTTCGGGAGGGTGAAAAACTGTTTTTT.

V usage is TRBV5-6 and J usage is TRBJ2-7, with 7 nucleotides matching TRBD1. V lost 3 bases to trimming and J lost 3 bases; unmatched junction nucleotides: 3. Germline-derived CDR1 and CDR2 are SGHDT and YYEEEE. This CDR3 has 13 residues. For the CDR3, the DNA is TGTGCCAGCAGCTCGACAGGGAACTACGAGCAGTACTTC. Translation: CASSSTGNYEQYF.

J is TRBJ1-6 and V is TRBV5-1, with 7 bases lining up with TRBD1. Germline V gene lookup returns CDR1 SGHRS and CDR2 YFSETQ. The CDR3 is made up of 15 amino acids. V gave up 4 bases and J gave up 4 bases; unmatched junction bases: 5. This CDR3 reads CASSGDSQYNSPLHF. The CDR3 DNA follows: TGCGCCAGCAGCGGGGACAGCCAGTATAATTCACCCCTCCACTTT. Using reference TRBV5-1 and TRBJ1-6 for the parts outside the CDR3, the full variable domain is KAGVTQTPRYLIKTRGQQVTLSCSPISGHRSVSWYQQTPGQGLQFLFEYFSETQRNKGNFPGRFSGRQFSNSRSEMNVSTLELGDSALYLCASSGDSQYNSPLHFGNGTRLTVT.

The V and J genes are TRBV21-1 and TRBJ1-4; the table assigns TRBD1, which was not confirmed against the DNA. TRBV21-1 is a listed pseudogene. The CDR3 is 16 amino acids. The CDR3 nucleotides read TGTGCCAGCAGCCCCCAAGGGACAGGGGGATCTGAAAAACTGTTTTTT. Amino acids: CASSPQGTGGSEKLFF.

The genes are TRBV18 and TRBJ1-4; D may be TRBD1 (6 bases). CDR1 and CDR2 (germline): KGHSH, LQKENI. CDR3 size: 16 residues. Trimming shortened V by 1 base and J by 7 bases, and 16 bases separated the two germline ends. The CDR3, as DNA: TGTGCCAGCTCACCACGAATGATACAGGGTGGTGAAAAACTGTTTTTT. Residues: CASSPRMIQGGEKLFF.

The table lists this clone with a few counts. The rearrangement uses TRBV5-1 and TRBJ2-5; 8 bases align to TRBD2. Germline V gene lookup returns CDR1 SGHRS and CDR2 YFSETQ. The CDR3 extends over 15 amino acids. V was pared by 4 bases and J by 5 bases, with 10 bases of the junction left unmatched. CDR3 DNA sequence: TGCGCCAGCAGCGTATCCGGGACTAGAGGCGAGACCCAGTACTTC. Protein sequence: CASSVSGTRGETQYF.

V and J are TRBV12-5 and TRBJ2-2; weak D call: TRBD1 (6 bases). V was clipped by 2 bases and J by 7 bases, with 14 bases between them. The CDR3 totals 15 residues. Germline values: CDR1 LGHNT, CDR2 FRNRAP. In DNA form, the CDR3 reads TGTGCTAGTGGTTTGTCTACAGGGACATTCGGGGAGCTGTTTTTT. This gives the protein CASGLSTGTFGELFF.

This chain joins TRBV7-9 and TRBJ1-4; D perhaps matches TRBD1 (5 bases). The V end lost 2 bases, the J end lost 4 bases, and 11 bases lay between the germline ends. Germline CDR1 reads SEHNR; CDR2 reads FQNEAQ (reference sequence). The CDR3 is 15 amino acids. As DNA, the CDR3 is TGTGCCAGCAGCTTAAGTCAGGGTCTTAATGAAAAACTGTTTTTT. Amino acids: CASSLSQGLNEKLFF.

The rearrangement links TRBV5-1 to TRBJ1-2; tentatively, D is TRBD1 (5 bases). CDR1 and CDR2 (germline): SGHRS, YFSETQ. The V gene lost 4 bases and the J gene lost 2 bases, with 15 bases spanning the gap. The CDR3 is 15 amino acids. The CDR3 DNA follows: TGCGCCAGCAGCGTCGGACACCAAATGAACTATGGCTACACCTTC. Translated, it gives CASSVGHQMNYGYTF.

In nucleotides, the CDR3 is TGCGCCAGCAGTGGGCGGGGCTACGAGCAGTACTTC. This codes for CASSGRGYEQYF. The chain has TRBV10-2 and TRBJ2-7; D is perhaps TRBD2 (6 bases). The germline V gene has CDR1 WSHSY and CDR2 SAAADI. Trimming cost V 4 bases and J 3 bases, with 7 bases left between them. The CDR3 spans 12 residues.

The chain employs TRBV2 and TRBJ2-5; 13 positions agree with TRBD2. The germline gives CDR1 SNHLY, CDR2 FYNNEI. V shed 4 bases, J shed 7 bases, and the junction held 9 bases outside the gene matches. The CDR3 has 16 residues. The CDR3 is CASSGIGTSGTRTQYF. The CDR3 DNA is TGTGCCAGCAGTGGAATAGGGACTAGCGGGACGCGGACCCAGTACTTC.

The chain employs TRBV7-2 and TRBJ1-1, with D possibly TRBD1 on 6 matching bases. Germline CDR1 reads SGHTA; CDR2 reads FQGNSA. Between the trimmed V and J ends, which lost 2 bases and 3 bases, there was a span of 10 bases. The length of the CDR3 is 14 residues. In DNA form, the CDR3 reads TGTGCCAGCAGCTTACAGGGGACGTACACTGAAGCTTTCTTT. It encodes CASSLQGTYTEAFF.

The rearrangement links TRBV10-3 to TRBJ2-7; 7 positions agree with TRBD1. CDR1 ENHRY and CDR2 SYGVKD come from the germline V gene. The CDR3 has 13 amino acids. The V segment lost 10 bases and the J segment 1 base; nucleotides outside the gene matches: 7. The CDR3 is CASRDSHSYEQYF. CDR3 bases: TGTGCCAGTAGGGACAGCCATTCCTACGAGCAGTACTTC.

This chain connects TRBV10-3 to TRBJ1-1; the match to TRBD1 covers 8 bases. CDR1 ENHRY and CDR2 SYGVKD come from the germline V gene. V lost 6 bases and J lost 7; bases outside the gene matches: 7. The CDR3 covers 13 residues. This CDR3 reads CAIRGVGQGEAFF. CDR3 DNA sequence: TGTGCCATCAGGGGAGTAGGACAGGGTGAAGCTTTCTTT.

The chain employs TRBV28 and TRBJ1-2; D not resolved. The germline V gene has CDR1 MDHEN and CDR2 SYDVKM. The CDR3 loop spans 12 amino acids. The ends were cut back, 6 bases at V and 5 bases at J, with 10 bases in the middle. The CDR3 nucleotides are TGTGCCAGCAGCCTAGGAGTGTATGGCTACACCTTC. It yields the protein CASSLGVYGYTF.

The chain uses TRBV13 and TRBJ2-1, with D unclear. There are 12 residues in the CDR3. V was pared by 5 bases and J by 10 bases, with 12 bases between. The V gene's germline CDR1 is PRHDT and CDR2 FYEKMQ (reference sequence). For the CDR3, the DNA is TGTGCCAGCAGCCCCTTGACTCGGGAGCAGTTCTTC. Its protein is CASSPLTREQFF. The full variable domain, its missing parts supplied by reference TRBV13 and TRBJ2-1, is AAGVIQSPRHLIKEKRETATLKCYPIPRHDTVYWYQQGPGQDPQFLISFYEKMQSDKGSIPDRFSAQQFSDYHSELNMSSLELGDSALYFCASSPLTREQFFGPGTRLTVL.

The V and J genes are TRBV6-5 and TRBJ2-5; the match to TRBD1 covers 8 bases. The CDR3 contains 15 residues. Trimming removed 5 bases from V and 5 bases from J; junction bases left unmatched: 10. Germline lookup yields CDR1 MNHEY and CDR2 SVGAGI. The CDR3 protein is CASSTLTGEAETQYF. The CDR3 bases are TGTGCCAGCAGTACATTGACAGGGGAGGCGGAGACCCAGTACTTC.

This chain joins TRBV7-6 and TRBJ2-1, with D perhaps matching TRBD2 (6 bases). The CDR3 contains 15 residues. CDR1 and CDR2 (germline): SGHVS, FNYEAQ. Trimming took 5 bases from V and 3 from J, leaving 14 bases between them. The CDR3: CASSTHRDFYNEQFF. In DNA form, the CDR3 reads TGTGCCAGCAGCACACACCGGGACTTCTACAATGAGCAGTTCTTC.